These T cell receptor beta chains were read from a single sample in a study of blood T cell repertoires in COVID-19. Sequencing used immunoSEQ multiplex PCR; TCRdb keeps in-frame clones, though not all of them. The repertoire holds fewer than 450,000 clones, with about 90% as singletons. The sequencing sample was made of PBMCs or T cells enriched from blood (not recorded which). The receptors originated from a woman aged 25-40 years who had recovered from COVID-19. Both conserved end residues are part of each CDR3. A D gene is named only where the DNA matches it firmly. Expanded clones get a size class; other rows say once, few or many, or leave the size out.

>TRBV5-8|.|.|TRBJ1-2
CASRRQRAYGYTF
TGTGCCAGCAGAAGACAGCGAGCCTATGGCTACACCTTC
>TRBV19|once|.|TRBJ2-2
CASSIAGLSGELFF
TGTGCCAGTAGTATAGCCGGACTGTCCGGGGAGCTGTTTTTT
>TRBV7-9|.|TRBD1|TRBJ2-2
CASSSPGQGSAGELFF
TGTGCCAGCAGCTCGCCCGGACAGGGGAGCGCCGGGGAGCTGTTTTTT
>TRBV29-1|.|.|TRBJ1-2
CSVLPLRISGGGYTF
TGCAGCGTCCTCCCACTTCGGATCTCTGGCGGTGGCTACACCTTC
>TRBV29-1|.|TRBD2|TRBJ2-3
CSVDSERGGTDTQYF
TGCAGCGTAGATAGCGAGCGGGGAGGAACAGATACGCAGTATTTT
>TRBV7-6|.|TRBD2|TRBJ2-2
CASSRTSGGVNTGELFF
TGTGCCAGCAGCCGGACTAGCGGGGGGGTTAACACCGGGGAGCTGTTTTTT
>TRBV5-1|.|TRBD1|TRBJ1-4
CASSGGNTGVGEKLFF
TGCGCCAGCAGCGGGGGGAATACAGGGGTCGGGGAAAAACTGTTTTTT
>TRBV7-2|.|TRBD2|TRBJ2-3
CASRAGGRDTQYF
TGTGCCAGCAGAGCGGGGGGCCGGGATACGCAGTATTTT
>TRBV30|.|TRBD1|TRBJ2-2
CAWNGQGLPTGELFF
TGTGCCTGGAACGGACAGGGGCTCCCAACCGGGGAGCTGTTTTTT
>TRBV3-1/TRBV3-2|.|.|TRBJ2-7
CASSQGAGAREQYF
TGTGCCAGCAGCCAAGGGGCGGGGGCTCGGGAGCAGTACTTC
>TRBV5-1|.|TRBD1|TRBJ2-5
CASSLTGTGEETQYF
TGCGCCAGCAGCTTGACCGGGACAGGAGAAGAGACCCAGTACTTC
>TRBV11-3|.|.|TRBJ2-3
CASSSGQSTDTQYF
TGTGCCAGCAGCTCCGGACAGAGCACAGATACGCAGTATTTT
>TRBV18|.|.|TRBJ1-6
CASSSDSNSPLHF
TGTGCCAGCTCATCGGACAGCAATTCACCCCTCCACTTT
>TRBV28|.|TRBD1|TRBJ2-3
CASSLGQGILDTQYF
TGTGCCAGCAGTTTGGGACAGGGGATTTTAGATACGCAGTATTTT
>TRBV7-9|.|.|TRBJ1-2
CASPWGEDGYTF
TGTGCCAGCCCGTGGGGAGAGGATGGCTACACCTTC
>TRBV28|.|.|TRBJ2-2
CASSGPILNTGELFF
TGTGCCAGCAGTGGCCCGATATTGAACACCGGGGAGCTGTTTTTT
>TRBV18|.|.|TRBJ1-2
CASSPETGYGYTF
TGTGCCAGCTCACCTGAAACAGGCTATGGCTACACCTTC
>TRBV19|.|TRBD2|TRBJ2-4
CASSRRGGLKDIQYF
TGTGCCAGTAGTCGGCGGGGGGGCCTCAAGGACATTCAGTACTTC
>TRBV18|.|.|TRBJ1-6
CASSPSKGQDSPLHF
TGTGCCAGCTCACCATCCAAGGGGCAGGATTCACCCCTCCACTTT
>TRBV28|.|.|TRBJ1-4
CASSFGQGGGKLFF
TGTGCCAGCAGTTTTGGGCAGGGCGGTGGTAAACTGTTTTTT
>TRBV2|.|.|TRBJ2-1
CASGRNEQFF
TGTGCCAGTGGGAGGAATGAGCAGTTCTTC
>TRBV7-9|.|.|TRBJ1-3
CASSFQGNTIYF
TGTGCCAGCAGCTTTCAGGGGAACACCATATATTTT
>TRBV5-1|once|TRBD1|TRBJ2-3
CASSPYPGQGGTDTQYF
TGCGCCAGCAGCCCGTACCCGGGACAGGGGGGCACAGATACGCAGTATTTT
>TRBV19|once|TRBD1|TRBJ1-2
CASSTNRGRHYGYTF
TGTGCCAGTAGTACGAACAGGGGGCGGCACTATGGCTACACCTTC
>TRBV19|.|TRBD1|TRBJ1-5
CASRTPGQGAHSNQPQHF
TGTGCCAGTCGGACCCCGGGACAGGGGGCTCATAGCAATCAGCCCCAGCATTTT
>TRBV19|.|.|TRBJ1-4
CASSRTVPRRATNEKLFF
TGTGCCAGTAGTCGGACAGTTCCGCGGCGGGCAACTAATGAAAAACTGTTTTTT
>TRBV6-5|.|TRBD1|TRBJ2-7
CASSPGQLYEQYF
TGTGCCAGCAGCCCGGGACAGCTATACGAGCAGTACTTC
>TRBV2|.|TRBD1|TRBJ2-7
CASTPGGLGAYEQYF
TGTGCCAGCACCCCAGGGGGCTTGGGCGCCTACGAGCAGTACTTC
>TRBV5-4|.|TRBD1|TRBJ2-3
CASSRRTGGTDTQYF
TGTGCCAGCAGCAGACGGACAGGGGGCACAGATACGCAGTATTTT
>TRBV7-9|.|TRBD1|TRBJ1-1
CASSPPGGRDTEAFF
TGTGCCAGCAGCCCCCCAGGGGGCAGGGATACTGAAGCTTTCTTT
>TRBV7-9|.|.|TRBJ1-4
CASSLVRGEKLFF
TGTGCCAGCAGCTTAGTCAGGGGTGAAAAACTGTTTTTT
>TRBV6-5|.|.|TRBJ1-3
CADSAGNTIYF
TGTGCCGATAGCGCTGGAAACACCATATATTTT
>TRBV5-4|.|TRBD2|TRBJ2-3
CASSLPSGEGQQYF
TGTGCCAGCAGCTTGCCTAGCGGGGAGGGGCAGCAGTATTTT
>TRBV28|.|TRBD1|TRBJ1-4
CASTGQGANEKLFF
TGTGCCAGCACCGGACAGGGGGCTAATGAAAAACTGTTTTTT